The source of this T cell receptor beta chain is a study of CD8 T cells in ankylosing spondylitis. Overall study findings and caveats: Researchers reportedly found disease-linked clones significantly enriched in matched ankylosing spondylitis synovial fluid. Characteristic, it appeared, of ankylosing spondylitis blood was a TCR beta motif of about eight highly homologous variants. Clones linked with disease were CD8+ and fairly uncommon in the peripheral blood.

Generation of TCR beta libraries employed quantitative 5'-RACE incorporating molecular barcodes. TCRdb re-called the 5' RACE reads with MiXCR, one entry per CDR3 protein. The repertoire holds about 130,000 distinct CDR3 sequences, with around 9% as singletons. The length of the CDR3 is 15 residues. V dropped 5 bases and J dropped 0 bases, with 15 bases sitting between them. The germline V gene has CDR1 SGHRS and CDR2 YFSETQ. Comments on this clonotype: Its target is not known.

The TCR sequence derives from a male donor with ankylosing spondylitis or in good health (not recorded which). Material for sequencing was blood, either unsorted or a sorted T cell fraction (not recorded which). The V call is TRBV5-1, the J call TRBJ2-7; D assignment may be TRBD1 or TRBD2 (5 bases each). The CDR3 spells CASRSWDDSSYEQYF. The CDR3 DNA reads as TGCGCCAGCAGATCATGGGACGACAGCTCCTACGAGCAGTACTTC.